A single sample is the source of the 18 T cell receptor beta chains below, sequenced in a study of blood T cell repertoires in COVID-19. Using immunoSEQ multiplex PCR, the repertoire was profiled, and TCRdb retains in-frame clones only, with some absent. In the table there are some 26,000 clones, roughly 76% of which are singletons. The source material was peripheral blood. These receptors came from a man in his sixties or seventies with acute or convalescent COVID-19.

V usage is TRBV19 and J usage is TRBJ1-4; 8 nucleotides agree with TRBD1. Germline assignment: CDR1 LNHDA and CDR2 SQIVND (reference sequence). CDR3 length equals 15 residues. After removal of 4 bases from V and 7 bases from J, the junction contained 8 bases not matched to a gene. The CDR3 loop reads CASSSGQGFREKLFF. The CDR3 coding sequence is TGTGCCAGTAGTAGCGGACAGGGCTTTCGTGAAAAACTGTTTTTT.

The CDR3 sequence is CASTSLGSGYGYTF. Here the CDR3 DNA reads TGTGCCAGCACCTCCCTAGGTTCCGGCTATGGCTACACCTTC. The rearrangement uses TRBV28 and TRBJ1-2; D ambiguous. The length of the CDR3 is 14 residues. Germline V lookup: CDR1 MDHEN, CDR2 SYDVKM. V gave up 7 bases and J gave up 4 bases, with 16 bases separating them.

The V call is TRBV7-3, the J call TRBJ2-3, with D perhaps matching TRBD2 (5 bases). Germline-derived CDR1 and CDR2 are SGHTA and FQGTGA. The CDR3 runs 17 residues. Trimming removed 0 bases at V and 0 bases at J, with 13 bases between. This CDR3 reads CASSLTLAGSSTDTQYF. For the CDR3, the DNA is TGTGCCAGCAGCTTAACGTTGGCGGGTTCTAGCACAGATACGCAGTATTTT.

This clone was counted a few times. The chain couples TRBV11-2 to TRBJ2-3; TRBD2 might be the D (5 bases). The CDR3 length is 12 residues. Trimming pared 7 bases from V and 4 bases from J, leaving 9 bases between. Per the germline V gene, CDR1 is SGHAT and CDR2 is FQNNGV. CDR3: CASTGLADTQYF. Written as DNA, the CDR3 is TGTGCCAGCACCGGACTGGCAGATACGCAGTATTTT.

The V and J genes are TRBV14 and TRBJ2-7; 8 bases line up with TRBD2. Per germline, CDR1 SGHDN and CDR2 FVKESK. This CDR3 has 19 amino acids. V shed 2 bases and J 3 bases; nucleotides not matched to a gene: 18. CDR3 nucleotide sequence: TGTGCCAGCAGCCAATTTCAATTGAGCGGGAGACGTCGGGGCTACGAGCAGTACTTC. This codes for CASSQFQLSGRRRGYEQYF.

The V and J genes are TRBV18 and TRBJ1-5, with a weak D call TRBD1 (6 bases). There are 15 residues in the CDR3. Germline V gene data show CDR1 as KGHSH and CDR2 as LQKENI. V was cut by 6 bases and J by 0 bases, with 12 bases left in between. This CDR3 is CASSHGQNSNQPQHF. CDR3 bases: TGTGCCAGCTCCCATGGACAGAATAGCAATCAGCCCCAGCATTTT.

The chain combines TRBV28 with TRBJ1-2, with 11 bases identical to TRBD1. The length of the CDR3 is 14 residues. The V gene's germline CDR1 is MDHEN and CDR2 SYDVKM. The junction had 4 bases not matched to a gene; V was cut back by 6 bases and J by 4 bases. The CDR3 spells CASREGQGGYGYTF. CDR3 nucleotide sequence: TGTGCCAGCAGGGAGGGACAGGGGGGCTATGGCTACACCTTC.

The CDR3 DNA is TGTGCCAGCAGCGTAGACTGGGCAGCCGGGGAGCTGTTTTTT. Amino acids: CASSVDWAAGELFF. The chain joins TRBV9 to TRBJ2-2, with D unclear. This CDR3 has 14 amino acids. Trimming left V 0 bases short and J 6 bases short, with 9 bases between. Germline lookup yields CDR1 SGDLS and CDR2 YYNGEE.

The table lists this clone with a few counts. This chain joins TRBV5-1 and TRBJ1-1, with D maybe TRBD1 (5 bases). Germline V gene lookup returns CDR1 SGHRS and CDR2 YFSETQ. The CDR3 covers 13 residues. Trimming removed 2 bases at V and 4 bases at J, with 9 bases between. CDR3 region: CASSFQGSTEAFF. The DNA for the CDR3 is TGCGCCAGCAGCTTCCAGGGCTCCACTGAAGCTTTCTTT.

This clone counts as large. The same CDR3 also results from other DNA sequences found in this sample. This sequence joins TRBV2 and TRBJ1-6; maybe TRBD1 (5 bases). The CDR3 is 15 residues long. The germline gives CDR1 SNHLY, CDR2 FYNNEI. V gave up 3 bases and J gave up 6 bases, with 12 bases separating them. As DNA, the CDR3 is TGTGCCAGCAGTGAGCGGGGACGGAGTAATTCACCCCTCCACTTT. The encoded protein is CASSERGRSNSPLHF.

This clone was counted only a few times. The gene calls are TRBV28 and TRBJ1-5; 10 bases fit TRBD1. Germline V gives CDR1 MDHEN, CDR2 SYDVKM. CDR3 length equals 16 residues. The ends lost 4 bases at V and 2 bases at J; junction bases unmatched: 5. The CDR3 region is CASSSLTGGGNQPQHF. The DNA for the CDR3 is TGTGCCAGCAGTTCCTTGACAGGGGGCGGCAATCAGCCCCAGCATTTT.

The rearrangement links TRBV7-2 to TRBJ1-2; D is unresolved. The CDR3 is made up of 15 amino acids. The germline CDR1 and CDR2 sequences are SGHTA and FQGNSA. V was clipped by 0 bases and J by 4 bases, with 12 bases between them. The CDR3 is CASSLASIPTYGYTF. The CDR3 DNA follows: TGTGCCAGCAGCTTAGCGAGTATCCCTACCTATGGCTACACCTTC.

This chain joins TRBV12-3 or TRBV12-4 and TRBJ2-3; D gene unclear. CDR3 length: 13 residues. With 8 bases removed from V and 2 bases from J, the gap between germline ends came to 11 bases. The CDR3 DNA reads as TGTGCCAGCTCTGCCCACTCCACAGATACGCAGTATTTT. Translated, it gives CASSAHSTDTQYF.

This sequence joins TRBV6-5 and TRBJ1-1, with D tentatively TRBD1 (6 bases). Germline V gene data show CDR1 as MNHEY and CDR2 as SVGAGI. The CDR3 is 13 residues long. Trimming removed 7 bases at V and 6 bases at J, with 15 bases between. The CDR3 nucleotides are TGTGCCAGCATTAAGACAGGAGTTGCTGAAGCTTTCTTT. It translates to CASIKTGVAEAFF.

This clone has just a few counts. The chain has TRBV12-2 and TRBJ2-1; the table's D call TRBD2 went unverified against the DNA. TRBV12-2 is a pseudogene segment. The CDR3 totals 16 residues. The CDR3 sequence: CASRLGGGKPYNEQFF. In DNA, the CDR3 is TGTGCAAGTCGCTTAGGGGGGGGGAAGCCCTACAATGAGCAGTTCTTC.

The rearrangement joins TRBV12-3 or TRBV12-4 to TRBJ1-1, with D unresolved. The CDR3 is 12 residues long. Trimming pared 5 bases from V and 4 bases from J, leaving 8 bases between. The chain's CDR3 is CASSTMATEAFF. The CDR3 region has the DNA TGTGCCAGCAGTACGATGGCCACTGAAGCTTTCTTT.

This clone was observed a single time. The chain couples TRBV6-2 or TRBV6-3 to TRBJ1-2, with D uncertain. Trimming took 5 bases from V and 8 from J, leaving 15 bases between them. Germline CDR1 is MNHEY and CDR2 is SVGEGT. The length of the CDR3 is 13 residues. CDR3 nucleotide sequence: TGTGCCAGCAGTCCGGGGTCGGTAAGCGGCTACACCTTC. Amino acid sequence: CASSPGSVSGYTF.

The V and J genes are TRBV7-3 and TRBJ2-1; TRBD2 matches at 11 bases. The CDR3 has 15 residues. J lost 5 bases, V lost 5 bases, and 5 bases had no gene match. The V gene's germline CDR1 is SGHTA and CDR2 FQGTGA. CDR3 protein: CASSVSGGADNEQFF. The CDR3 DNA follows: TGTGCCAGCAGCGTTAGCGGGGGGGCGGACAATGAGCAGTTCTTC.